This TCR beta chain emerged from a study of radiotherapy plus CTLA-4 blockade in lung cancer. Study information: Objective responses were observed in about a sixth of patients, and disease control was achieved by 30% to 40%.

In regard to this clone: The antigen is unknown.

With 0 bases removed from V and 4 bases from J, the gap between germline ends came to 10 bases. The CDR3 extends over 14 amino acids. Germline assignment: CDR1 SGHRS and CDR2 YFSETQ. Treatment of patients with chemo-refractory metastatic non-small-cell lung cancer consisted of focal radiation plus CTLA-4 blockade with ipilimumab. TCRdb's copy holds only in-frame clones and misses some; the assay was immunoSEQ multiplex PCR. The repertoire holds about 51,000 clones, about 76% seen once, with 7.5% to 9.5% in the top ten. The study's findings and limits: In blood, TCR clones derived from the tumor expanded after radiotherapy plus ipilimumab. Early blood T cell clone changes and increased post-radiation serum interferon-beta were reportedly the strongest response predictors.

The source is a human donor with non-small cell lung cancer who had a complete response to radiotherapy plus ipilimumab. The J gene is TRBJ1-2, the V gene TRBV5-1; D not certain. Here the sequenced sample was peripheral blood, taken from a patient treated with radiotherapy plus ipilimumab. CDR3 sequence (DNA): TGCGCCAGCAGCTTGGATTGGGAGGTCTATGGCTACACCTTC. Protein sequence: CASSLDWEVYGYTF.